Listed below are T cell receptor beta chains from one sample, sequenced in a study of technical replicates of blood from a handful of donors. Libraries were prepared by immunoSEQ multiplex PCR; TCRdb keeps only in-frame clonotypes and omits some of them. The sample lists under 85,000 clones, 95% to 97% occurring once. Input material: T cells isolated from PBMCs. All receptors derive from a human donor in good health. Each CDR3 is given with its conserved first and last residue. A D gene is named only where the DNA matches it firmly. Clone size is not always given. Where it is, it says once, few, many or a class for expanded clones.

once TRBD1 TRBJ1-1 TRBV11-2 TGTGCCAGCAGCTCGAACAGGGGCACTGAAGCTTTCTTT CASSSNRGTEAFF
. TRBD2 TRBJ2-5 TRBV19 TGTGCCAGTAGTAGCGGGAGGGAGCTTGAGACCCAGTACTTC CASSSGRELETQYF
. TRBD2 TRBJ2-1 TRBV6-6 TGTGCCAGCAGTTACTCGTTTGCGGGGGACTACGATGAGCAGTTCTTC CASSYSFAGDYDEQFF
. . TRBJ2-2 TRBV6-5 TGTGCCAGCAGTTACCCCGCCGAACACAACACCGGGGAGCTGTTTTTT CASSYPAEHNTGELFF
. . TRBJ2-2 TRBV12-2 TGTGCAAGTCGCTTAGCGCTGCGGGAGAGGCGGGAGCTGTTTTTT CASRLALRERRELFF
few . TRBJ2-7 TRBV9 TGTGCCAGCAGCGTAGCTGCTGGAGCGGATACCTACGAGCAGTACTTC CASSVAAGADTYEQYF
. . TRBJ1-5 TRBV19 TGTGCCAGTACCAATGGAGTAAAGGGGAACAATCAGCCCCAGCATTTT CASTNGVKGNNQPQHF
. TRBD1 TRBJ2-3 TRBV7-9 TGTGCCAGCAGCTTAGACCGGGACAGACCAGATACGCAGTATTTT CASSLDRDRPDTQYF
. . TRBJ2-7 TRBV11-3 TGTGCCAGCAGCTTAGGGCCGGGAACCCCGTACTTC CASSLGPGTPYF
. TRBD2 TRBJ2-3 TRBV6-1 TGTGCCAGCAGTGAAAAAGCGGGAGGGCCAGATACGCAGTATTTT CASSEKAGGPDTQYF
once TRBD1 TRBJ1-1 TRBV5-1 TGCGCCAGCAGCGTGGGACAGATGAACACTGAAGCTTTCTTT CASSVGQMNTEAFF
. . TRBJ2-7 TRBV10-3 TGTGCCATCAGTGATAACAACAGGGTAAACAACGAGCAGTACTTC CAISDNNRVNNEQYF
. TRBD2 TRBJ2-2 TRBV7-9 TGTGCCAGCAGCCCGAGGACTAGCGGGAGTCCGGACACCGGGGAGCTGTTTTTT CASSPRTSGSPDTGELFF
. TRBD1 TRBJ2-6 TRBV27 TGTGCCAGCAGTTCACAGGGGGGCGGGGCCAACGTCCTGACTTTC CASSSQGGGANVLTF
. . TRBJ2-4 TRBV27 TGTGCCAGCAGTGGATGGACATCTAATGAAAACATTCAGTACTTC CASSGWTSNENIQYF
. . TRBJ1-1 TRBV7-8 TGTGCCAGCAGCACCCCCATTTCAGGGGCCCCTTACACTGAAGCTTTCTTT CASSTPISGAPYTEAFF
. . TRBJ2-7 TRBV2 TGTGCCACAGACGGGACTCCTACATACGAGCAGTACTTC CATDGTPTYEQYF
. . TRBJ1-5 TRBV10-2 TGCGCCAGCAGTGACCCTGCGCGGGCACAGCCCCAGCATTTT CASSDPARAQPQHF
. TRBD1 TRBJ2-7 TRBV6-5 TGTGCCAGCAGACTCGGGACAGGCAGGGAGCAGTACTTC CASRLGTGREQYF
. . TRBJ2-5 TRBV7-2 TGTGCCAGCAGCTTATCGGGATGGACCCAGTACTTC CASSLSGWTQYF
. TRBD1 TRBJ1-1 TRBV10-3 TGTGCCATCAGAGCCGACAGGGGAACTGAAGCTTTCTTT CAIRADRGTEAFF
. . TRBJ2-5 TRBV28 TGTGCCAGCAGTTTTAGGGCAGGGAAGGTCCAAGAGACCCAGTACTTC CASSFRAGKVQETQYF
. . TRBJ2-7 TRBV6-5 TGTGCCAGCAGTTACTTCGAGACTAGGAACGAGCAGTACTTC CASSYFETRNEQYF
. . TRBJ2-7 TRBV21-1 TGTGCCACCGGGGGGTGGGAGCAGTACTTC CATGGWEQYF
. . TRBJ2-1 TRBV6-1 TGTGCCAGCAGTGAACGACAGCGCTCCTACAATGAGCAGTTCTTC CASSERQRSYNEQFF
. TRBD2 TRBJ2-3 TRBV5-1 TGCGCCAGCAACCCCGTAGCGGGTACAGATACGCAGTATTTT CASNPVAGTDTQYF
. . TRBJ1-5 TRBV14 TGTGCCAGCAGCCAAGATGTTAGTCAGCCCCAGCATTTT CASSQDVSQPQHF
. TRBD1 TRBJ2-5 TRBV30 TGTGCCTGGAGTGGGACAGGGCAAGAGACCCAGTACTTC CAWSGTGQETQYF
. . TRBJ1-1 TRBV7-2 TGTGCCAGCAGCCAGCTCATGAGAGGCACTGAAGCTTTCTTT CASSQLMRGTEAFF
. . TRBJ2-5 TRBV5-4 TGTGCCAGCAGCCCCCTGGTGGGCCGGGAGACCCAGTACTTC CASSPLVGRETQYF
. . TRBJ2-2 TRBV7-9 TGTGCCAGCAGCTTAGGTACGGCGAAGGACAGTAACACCGGGGAGCTGTTTTTT CASSLGTAKDSNTGELFF
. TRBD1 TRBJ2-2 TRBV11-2 TGTGCCAGCAGCCCGGGGACAGGGAGGGCCGGGGAGCTGTTTTTT CASSPGTGRAGELFF
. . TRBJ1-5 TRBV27 TGTGCCAGCAGTCCCAACAGGGTAGATCAGCCCCAGCATTTT CASSPNRVDQPQHF
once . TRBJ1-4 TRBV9 TGTGCCAGCAGCGTAGGGGGGGCAACTAATGAAAAACTGTTTTTT CASSVGGATNEKLFF
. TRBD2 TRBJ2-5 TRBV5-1 TGCGCCAGCAGCTTGGGATGGGCGGGAGGGCCGGAGACCCAGTACTTC CASSLGWAGGPETQYF
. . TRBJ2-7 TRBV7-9 TGTGCCAGCAGCCCTGGTACAGGACCCTACTTC CASSPGTGPYF
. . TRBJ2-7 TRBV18 TGTGCCAGCTCACCTGGCGGTTACTCCTACGAGCAGTACTTC CASSPGGYSYEQYF
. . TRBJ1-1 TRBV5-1 TGCGCCAGCAGCGTGTCGCAGGGATGGGTCACTGAAGCTTTCTTT CASSVSQGWVTEAFF
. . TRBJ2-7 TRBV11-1 TGTGCCAGCAGCTTAGGGACTTACGAGCAGTACTTC CASSLGTYEQYF
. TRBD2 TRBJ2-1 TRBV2 TGTGCCAGCAGTGAAAGGGTAGCGGGAGGCCGGCGCGAGCAGTTCTTC CASSERVAGGRREQFF
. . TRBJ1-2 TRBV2 TGTGCCAGCAGACAGGGCGAGAACTATGGCTACACCTTC CASRQGENYGYTF
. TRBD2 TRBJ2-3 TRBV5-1 TGCGCCAGCAGCTTACTAGCGGGAGGGCCTACAGATACGCAGTATTTT CASSLLAGGPTDTQYF
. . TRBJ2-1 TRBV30 TGTGCCTGGAGCAAAGGGGTAGGTGAGCAGTTCTTC CAWSKGVGEQFF
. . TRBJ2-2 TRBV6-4 TGTGCCAGCAGTGACTCATACCTCCTGGGGGGTCGCACCGGGGAGCTGTTTTTT CASSDSYLLGGRTGELFF
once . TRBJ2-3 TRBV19 TGTGCCAGTAGTATAGCGGCAGGGGAAGGGGATACGCAGTATTTT CASSIAAGEGDTQYF
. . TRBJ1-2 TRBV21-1 TGTGCCAGCAGCAAAGCTGCGGGCGGAGGTGGCTACACCTTC CASSKAAGGGGYTF
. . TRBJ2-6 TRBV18 TGTGCCAGCTTTGGAGCCAGCAACGTCCTGACTTTC CASFGASNVLTF
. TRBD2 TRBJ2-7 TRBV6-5 TGTGCCAGCAGTTACTCGAGGGAGGGCTACGAGCAGTACTTC CASSYSREGYEQYF
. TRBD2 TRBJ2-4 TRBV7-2 TGTGCCAGCAGCCTGGGACTAGCGGGAGGGCCAAACATTCAGTACTTC CASSLGLAGGPNIQYF
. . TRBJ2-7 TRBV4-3 TGCGCCAGCAGCCAAGAGGTAGACCTTAGGAGGAACGAGCAGTACTTC CASSQEVDLRRNEQYF
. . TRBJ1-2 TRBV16 TGTGCCAGCAGCCAAAGTGACAGTTCCTATGGCTACACCTTC CASSQSDSSYGYTF
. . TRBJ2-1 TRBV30 TGTGCCTGGAAGGAGGGAGTTCCCTCCTACAATGAGCAGTTCTTC CAWKEGVPSYNEQFF
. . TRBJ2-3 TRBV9 TGTGCCAGCAGCGCCAAGACAAACCCGAGCACAGATACGCAGTATTTT CASSAKTNPSTDTQYF
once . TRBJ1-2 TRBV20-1 TGCAGTGCTACAGGAGGCTACACCTTC CSATGGYTF
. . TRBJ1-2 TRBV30 TGTGCCTGGAGTAGTGCAGGGGAGTATGGCTACACCTTC CAWSSAGEYGYTF
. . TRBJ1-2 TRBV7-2 TGTGCCACCGACGGGGAAGCTAACTATGGCTACACCTTC CATDGEANYGYTF
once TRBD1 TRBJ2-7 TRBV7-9 TGTGCCAGCAGCTACACAGGGGGCTCCTACGAGCAGTACTTC CASSYTGGSYEQYF
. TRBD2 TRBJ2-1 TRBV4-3 TGCGCCAGCAGCCAAGGACCGGGACTAGCGTCGAATGAGCAGTTCTTC CASSQGPGLASNEQFF
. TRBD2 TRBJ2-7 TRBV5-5 TGTGCCAGCAGCTTGGTCAGGACTAGGGACGAGCAGTACTTC CASSLVRTRDEQYF